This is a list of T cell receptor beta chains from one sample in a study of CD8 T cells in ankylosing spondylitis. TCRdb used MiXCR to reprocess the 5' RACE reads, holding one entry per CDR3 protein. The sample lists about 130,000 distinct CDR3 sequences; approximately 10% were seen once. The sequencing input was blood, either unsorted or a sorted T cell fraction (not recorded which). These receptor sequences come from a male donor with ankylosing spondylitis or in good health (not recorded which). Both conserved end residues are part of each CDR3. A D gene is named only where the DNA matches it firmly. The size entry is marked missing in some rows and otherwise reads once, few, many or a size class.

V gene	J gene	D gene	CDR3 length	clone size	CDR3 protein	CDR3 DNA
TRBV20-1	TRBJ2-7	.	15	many	CSARDPSGPKYEQYF	TGCAGTGCTAGAGATCCCTCGGGACCTAAATACGAGCAGTACTTC
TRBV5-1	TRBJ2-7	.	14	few	CASSSTGTYYEQYF	TGCGCCAGCAGCTCGACAGGTACTTACTACGAGCAGTACTTC
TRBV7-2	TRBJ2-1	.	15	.	CASSLSWGPRNEQFF	TGTGCCAGCAGCTTATCTTGGGGACCACGCAATGAGCAGTTCTTC
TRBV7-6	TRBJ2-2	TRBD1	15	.	CASSLPGGGTGELFF	TGTGCCAGCAGCTTACCAGGGGGCGGGACCGGGGAGCTGTTTTTT
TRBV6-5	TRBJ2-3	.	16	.	CASSYRGVGSPDTQYF	TGTGCCAGCAGTTACCGCGGAGTGGGGAGCCCAGATACGCAGTATTTT
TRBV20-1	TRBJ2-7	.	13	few	CSATWQRGLEQYF	TGCAGTGCCACATGGCAACGGGGGCTCGAGCAGTACTTC
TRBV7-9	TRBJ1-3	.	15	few	CASSPQGASGNTIYF	TGTGCCAGCAGCCCCCAAGGGGCTTCTGGAAACACCATATATTTT
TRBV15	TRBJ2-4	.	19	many	CATSRDDGGDILAKNIQYF	TGTGCCACCAGCAGAGATGATGGTGGGGACATCTTAGCCAAAAACATTCAGTACTTC
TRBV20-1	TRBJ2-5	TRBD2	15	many	CSARNPLAGDETQYF	TGCAGTGCTAGAAATCCGCTAGCGGGAGATGAGACCCAGTACTTC
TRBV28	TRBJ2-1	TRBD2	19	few	CASSLNLAAGTRRHNEQFF	TGTGCCAGCAGTTTAAACCTGGCAGCCGGGACTAGAAGACACAATGAGCAGTTCTTC
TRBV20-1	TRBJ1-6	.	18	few	CSARESLSRNRRNSPLHF	TGCAGTGCTAGAGAATCGCTTAGCCGGAACAGGAGGAATTCACCCCTCCACTTT
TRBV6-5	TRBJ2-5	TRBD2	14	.	CASSSSGRRETQYF	TGTGCCAGCAGTTCTAGCGGGAGACGGGAGACCCAGTACTTC
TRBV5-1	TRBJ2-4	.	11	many	CASSLAGVQYF	TGCGCCAGCAGCTTGGCTGGAGTTCAGTACTTC
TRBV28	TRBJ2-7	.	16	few	CASSIRLGLEGYEQYF	TGTGCCAGCAGTATTAGGTTGGGACTTGAGGGTTACGAGCAGTACTTC
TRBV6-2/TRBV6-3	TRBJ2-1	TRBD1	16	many	CASSYVGDSSYNEQFF	TGTGCCAGCAGTTACGTCGGGGACAGCTCCTACAATGAGCAGTTCTTC
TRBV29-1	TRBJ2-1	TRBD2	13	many	CSVSGRAGNEQFF	TGCAGCGTTAGCGGGAGGGCAGGTAATGAGCAGTTCTTC
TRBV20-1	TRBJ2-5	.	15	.	CSANVFRDLQETQYF	TGCAGTGCTAACGTATTTCGGGACTTACAAGAGACCCAGTACTTC
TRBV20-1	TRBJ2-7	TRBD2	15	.	CSADGAGLASYEQYF	TGCAGTGCCGACGGAGCAGGACTAGCCTCCTACGAGCAGTACTTC
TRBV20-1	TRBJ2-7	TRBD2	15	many	CSANKPGLAEYEQYF	TGCAGTGCCAACAAGCCGGGACTAGCGGAATACGAGCAGTACTTC
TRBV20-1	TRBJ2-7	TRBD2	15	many	CSARYGTRGYYEQYF	TGCAGTGCTAGATATGGGACTAGGGGATACTACGAGCAGTACTTC
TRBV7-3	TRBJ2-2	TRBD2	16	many	CASSLSGGANTGELFF	TGTGCCAGCAGCTTAAGCGGGGGGGCGAACACCGGGGAGCTGTTTTTT
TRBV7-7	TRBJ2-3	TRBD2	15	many	CASSEAGGPTDTQYF	TGTGCCAGCAGCGAAGCGGGAGGGCCTACAGATACGCAGTATTTT
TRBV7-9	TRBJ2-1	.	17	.	CASSSPIEGGNNNEQFF	TGTGCCAGCAGCTCCCCCATTGAAGGCGGAAATAACAATGAGCAGTTCTTC
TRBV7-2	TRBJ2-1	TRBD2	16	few	CASSSGGPSGNPTRFF	TGTGCCAGCAGTTCAGGGGGGCCTAGCGGGAACCCTACCCGGTTCTTC
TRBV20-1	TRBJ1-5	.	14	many	CSARGDTDNQPQHF	TGCAGTGCTAGAGGAGACACCGACAATCAGCCCCAGCATTTT
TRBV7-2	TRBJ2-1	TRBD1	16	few	CASSLGTGNSYNEQFF	TGTGCCAGCAGCTTGGGGACAGGGAATTCCTACAATGAGCAGTTCTTC
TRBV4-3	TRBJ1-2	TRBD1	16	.	CASSQDAQGAVGGYTF	TGCGCCAGCAGCCAAGATGCACAGGGGGCGGTTGGTGGCTACACCTTC
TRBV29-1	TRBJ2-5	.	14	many	CSVAGVYPGETQYF	TGCAGCGTTGCAGGGGTTTACCCGGGAGAGACCCAGTACTTC
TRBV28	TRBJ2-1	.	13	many	CASRPPDRSEQFF	TGTGCCAGCAGACCCCCGGACCGTAGTGAGCAGTTCTTC
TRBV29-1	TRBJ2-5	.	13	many	CSVDHRLGETQYF	TGCAGCGTTGATCACCGGCTAGGGGAGACCCAGTACTTC
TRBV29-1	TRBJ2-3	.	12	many	CSGTSSADTQYF	TGCAGCGGTACTAGCTCGGCAGATACGCAGTATTTT
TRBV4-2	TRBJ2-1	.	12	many	CASSQVTNEQFF	TGTGCCAGCAGCCAAGTCACCAATGAGCAGTTCTTC
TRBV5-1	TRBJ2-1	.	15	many	CASRLVVSSYNEQFF	TGCGCCAGCAGATTGGTAGTGAGCTCCTACAATGAGCAGTTCTTC
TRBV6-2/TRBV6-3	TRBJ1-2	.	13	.	CASSSSYIYGYTF	TGTGCCAGCAGCTCCTCTTACATCTATGGCTACACCTTC
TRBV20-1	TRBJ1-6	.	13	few	CSARGYRNSPLHF	TGCAGTGCTAGAGGGTACAGAAATTCACCCCTCCACTTT
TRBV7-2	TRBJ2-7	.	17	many	CASSSRLISRSSYEQYF	TGTGCCAGCAGCTCACGACTCATTTCAAGAAGCTCCTACGAGCAGTACTTC
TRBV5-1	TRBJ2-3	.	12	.	CASSLAIDTQYF	TGCGCCAGCAGCTTGGCCATAGATACGCAGTATTTT
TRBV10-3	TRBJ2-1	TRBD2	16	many	CAIGTSGAASGNEQFF	TGTGCCATCGGGACTAGCGGAGCCGCCTCGGGCAATGAGCAGTTCTTC
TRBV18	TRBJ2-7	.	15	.	CASSPGGQGSYEQYF	TGTGCCAGCTCACCAGGGGGGCAGGGGTCCTACGAGCAGTACTTC
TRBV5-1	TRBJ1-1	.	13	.	CASSTQGTLEAFF	TGCGCCAGCAGCACTCAAGGTACCCTTGAAGCTTTCTTT
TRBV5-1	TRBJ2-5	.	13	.	CASSLSGEETQYF	TGCGCCAGCAGCTTGTCGGGTGAAGAGACCCAGTACTTC
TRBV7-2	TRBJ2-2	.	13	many	CASSYQFPGELFF	TGTGCCAGCAGTTATCAATTCCCCGGGGAGCTGTTTTTT
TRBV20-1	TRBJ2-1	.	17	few	CSARDAKGAESYNEQFF	TGCAGTGCTAGAGACGCTAAGGGAGCGGAATCCTACAATGAGCAGTTCTTC
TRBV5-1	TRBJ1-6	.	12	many	CASSLGNSPLHF	TGCGCCAGCAGTTTGGGAAATTCACCCCTCCACTTT
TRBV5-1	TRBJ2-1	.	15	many	CASSPFQGTYNEQFF	TGCGCCAGCAGCCCGTTCCAGGGGACCTACAATGAGCAGTTCTTC
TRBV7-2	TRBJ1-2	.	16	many	CASSPGALRRVYGYTF	TGTGCCAGCAGCCCCGGGGCGCTTCGGCGAGTCTATGGCTACACCTTC
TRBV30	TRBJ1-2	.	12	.	CAWSHAGSGYTF	TGTGCCTGGAGTCACGCAGGGAGCGGCTACACCTTC
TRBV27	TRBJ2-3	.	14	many	CASRPHLSTDTQYF	TGTGCCAGCAGGCCCCACTTAAGCACAGATACGCAGTATTTT
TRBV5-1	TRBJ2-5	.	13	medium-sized	CASSSGSVETQYF	TGCGCCAGCAGCTCCGGGTCGGTGGAGACCCAGTACTTC
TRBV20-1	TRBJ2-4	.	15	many	CSARDFWGAGNIQYF	TGCAGTGCTAGAGATTTTTGGGGGGCTGGAAACATTCAGTACTTC
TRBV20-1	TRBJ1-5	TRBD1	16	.	CSAPATGGAGNQPQHF	TGCAGTGCCCCTGCTACAGGGGGCGCGGGCAATCAGCCCCAGCATTTT
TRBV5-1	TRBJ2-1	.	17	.	CASSFDPTSPSGNEQFF	TGCGCCAGCAGCTTTGACCCGACTAGTCCTTCAGGGAATGAGCAGTTCTTC
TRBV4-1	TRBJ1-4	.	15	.	CASSQDTSTNEKLFF	TGCGCCAGCAGCCAAGATACATCAACTAATGAAAAACTGTTTTTT
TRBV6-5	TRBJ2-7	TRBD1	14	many	CASSYSTGDGEQYF	TGTGCCAGCAGTTACTCGACAGGGGACGGCGAGCAGTACTTC
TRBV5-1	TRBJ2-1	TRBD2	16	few	CASSLIAGGPYNEQFF	TGCGCCAGCAGCCTCATAGCGGGAGGGCCTTACAATGAGCAGTTCTTC
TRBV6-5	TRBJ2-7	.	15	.	CASSYDRLNSYEQYF	TGTGCCAGCAGTTACGACCGACTGAACTCCTACGAGCAGTACTTC
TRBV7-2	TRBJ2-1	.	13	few	CASFRLGEAEQFF	TGTGCCAGCTTCAGACTAGGTGAAGCAGAGCAGTTCTTC
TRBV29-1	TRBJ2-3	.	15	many	CSVASGYGSTDTQYF	TGCAGCGTTGCGTCGGGGTACGGAAGCACAGATACGCAGTATTTT
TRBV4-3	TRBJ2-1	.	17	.	CASSQDWATRLYNEQFF	TGCGCCAGCAGCCAAGATTGGGCGACTAGGCTCTACAATGAGCAGTTCTTC
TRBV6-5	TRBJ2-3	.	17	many	CASSSTKRGGKTDTQYF	TGTGCCAGCAGTTCAACCAAGCGCGGCGGGAAGACAGATACGCAGTATTTT